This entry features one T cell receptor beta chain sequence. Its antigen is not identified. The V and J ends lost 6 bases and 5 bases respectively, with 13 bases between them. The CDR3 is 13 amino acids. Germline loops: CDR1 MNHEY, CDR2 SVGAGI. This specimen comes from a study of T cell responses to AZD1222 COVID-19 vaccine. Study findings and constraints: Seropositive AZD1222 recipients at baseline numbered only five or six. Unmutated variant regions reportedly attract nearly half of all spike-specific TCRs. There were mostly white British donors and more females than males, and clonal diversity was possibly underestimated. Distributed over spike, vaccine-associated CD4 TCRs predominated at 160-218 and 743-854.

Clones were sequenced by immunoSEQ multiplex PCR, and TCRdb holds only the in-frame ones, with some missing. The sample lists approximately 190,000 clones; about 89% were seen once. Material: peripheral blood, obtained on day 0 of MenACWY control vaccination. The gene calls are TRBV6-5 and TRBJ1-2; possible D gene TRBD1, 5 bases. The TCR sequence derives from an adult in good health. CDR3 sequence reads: CASRPGRTYGYTF. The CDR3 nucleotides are TGTGCCAGCAGACCGGGACGGACGTATGGCTACACCTTC.